Shown below are 9 T cell receptor beta chains from a single sample sequenced in a study of post-analysis software for immune sequencing data. The antigens these receptors bind are not known. cDNA libraries for TCR beta contained unique molecular identifiers. TCRdb passed the PCR reads through MiXCR, listing each CDR3 protein once. Among 650,000 to 850,000 distinct CDR3 sequences listed, approximately 44% were seen once. Whole-study findings and limits: Patients showed TRBV5-6, TRBV5-1 and TRBV20-1 among four to six TRBV segments more frequent than in controls.

Sequenced: blood. The receptors were gathered from a girl aged 5-17 years with multiple sclerosis.

CDR3 coding DNA: TGTGCCAGTGATAGGGGCACTGAAGCTTTCTTT. This translates into CASDRGTEAFF. The V and J genes are TRBV6-1 and TRBJ1-1; D perhaps matches TRBD1 (5 bases). CDR1 is MNHNS, CDR2 SASEGT, per germline. This CDR3 is 11 amino acids long. Trimming took off 9 bases at V and 4 bases at J, with 9 bases between the two ends.

The CDR3 DNA is TGCAGCGTTGCGGGACAGGGGCGGATGAACACTGAAGCTTTCTTT. It translates to CSVAGQGRMNTEAFF. The chain carries TRBV29-1 and TRBJ1-1; 10 bases are shared with TRBD1. The V gene's germline CDR1 is SQVTM and CDR2 ANQGSEA. CDR3 length: 15 residues. Losses at the gene ends were 4 bases for V and 0 bases for J; bases not matched to a gene: 5.

J is TRBJ2-5 and V is TRBV7-3; 10 bases match TRBD2. Germline V lookup: CDR1 SGHTA, CDR2 FQGTGA. V lost 4 bases and J lost 11; bases outside the gene matches: 7. The CDR3 is 13 amino acids. CDR3 sequence: CASSSGLADQQYF. In DNA, the CDR3 is TGTGCCAGCAGCTCCGGACTAGCGGACCAGCAGTACTTC.

This chain joins TRBV20-1 and TRBJ2-1; D not resolved. The CDR3 is 14 residues long. CDR1 and CDR2 from the germline V gene are DFQATT and SNEGSKA (reference sequence). V was clipped by 3 bases and J by 2 bases, with 11 bases between them. In DNA, the CDR3 is TGCAGTGCTAGGAGTCAGGTCGCCTACAATGAGCAGTTCTTC. Protein: CSARSQVAYNEQFF.

V usage is TRBV20-1 and J usage is TRBJ2-5; 7 nucleotides line up with TRBD1. Germline V gene sequence: CDR1 DFQATT, CDR2 SNEGSKA (reference sequence). V shed 0 bases, J shed 2 bases, and the junction held 6 bases outside the gene matches. CDR3 length equals 15 residues. The DNA of the CDR3 is TGCAGTGCTAGAGATCAGACAGGGCAACAAGAGACCCAGTACTTC. Translating it yields CSARDQTGQQETQYF.

The V and J genes are TRBV5-1 and TRBJ2-7; 10 bases map to TRBD1. V dropped 0 bases and J dropped 3; count of bases not matched to a gene: 3. Germline V gene sequence: CDR1 SGHRS, CDR2 YFSETQ. The CDR3 is made up of 15 amino acids. In DNA form, the CDR3 reads TGCGCCAGCAGCTTGGTGGGGACAGGGGTCTACGAGCAGTACTTC. As protein: CASSLVGTGVYEQYF.

This clonotype was seen only a few times. V and J are TRBV7-8 and TRBJ1-2; 8 nucleotides match TRBD1. V trimming: 4 bases; J trimming: 7 bases; junction bases outside the gene matches: 8. There are 14 residues in the CDR3. CDR1 SGHVS and CDR2 FQNEAQ come from the germline V gene. The DNA for the CDR3 is TGTGCCAGCAGCTCGGTGGGGACAGGTGGTGGCTACACCTTC. It translates to CASSSVGTGGGYTF.

The rearrangement joins TRBV28 to TRBJ1-5, with TRBD1 matching over 7 bases. Germline V lookup: CDR1 MDHEN, CDR2 SYDVKM. This CDR3 is built from 13 residues. The junction had 8 bases not matched to a gene; V was cut back by 10 bases and J by 5 bases. This CDR3 reads CAIRDRVDQPQHF. The DNA for the CDR3 is TGTGCCATCCGAGACAGGGTTGATCAGCCCCAGCATTTT.

This chain connects TRBV10-2 to TRBJ2-1; no clear D. CDR1 is WSHSY and CDR2 is SAAADI in the germline V gene. The CDR3 runs 10 residues. With 8 bases removed from V and 10 bases from J, the gap between germline ends came to 9 bases. This chain's CDR3 is CASGVEEQFF. For the CDR3, the DNA is TGCGCCAGCGGCGTGGAGGAGCAGTTCTTC.